What follows is one T cell receptor (beta chain) and its context. Its antigen is undetermined. In TCRdb, the 5' RACE reads were re-called with MiXCR into one record per CDR3 protein. The data contain 510,000 or so distinct CDR3 sequences, about a fifth of them singletons. This sample is part of a study of T cells after yellow fever vaccination. Study-wide results and caveats: Reappearance after the booster was seen for most primary-vaccination clones, at 95% to 98% CD4 and roughly 90% CD8. Peaking on day 5 versus 15, the secondary response was faster but weaker.

Sequenced here: PBMCs, sampled 15 days after the yellow fever booster vaccination. The source of this sequence is a man aged 25 to 45 who received the YFV17D yellow fever vaccine.

The CDR3 spells CASSWKTGGNQPQHF. The CDR3, as DNA: TGTGCCAGCAGTTGGAAGACAGGGGGCAATCAGCCCCAGCATTTT. The rearrangement links TRBV6-5 to TRBJ1-5; 8 bases match TRBD1. CDR3 size: 15 residues. Per the germline V gene, CDR1 is MNHEY and CDR2 is SVGAGI. With 4 bases clipped from V and 2 bases from J, the junction kept 4 bases outside the gene matches.